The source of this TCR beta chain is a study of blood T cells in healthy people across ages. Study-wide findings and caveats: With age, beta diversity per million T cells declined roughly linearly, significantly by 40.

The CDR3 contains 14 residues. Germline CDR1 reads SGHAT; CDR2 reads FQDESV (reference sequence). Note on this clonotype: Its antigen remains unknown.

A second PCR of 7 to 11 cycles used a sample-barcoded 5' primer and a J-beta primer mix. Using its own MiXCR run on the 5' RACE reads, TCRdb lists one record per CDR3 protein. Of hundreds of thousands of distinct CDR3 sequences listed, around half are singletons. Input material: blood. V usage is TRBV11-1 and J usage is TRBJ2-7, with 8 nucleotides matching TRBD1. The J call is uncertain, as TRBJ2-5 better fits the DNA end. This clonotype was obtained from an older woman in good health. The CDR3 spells CASSQGQGWETQYF. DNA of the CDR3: TGTGCCAGCAGCCAAGGACAGGGTTGGGAGACCCAGTACTTC.